Shown below are 6 T cell receptor beta chains from a single sample sequenced in a study of cytomegalovirus exposure and HLA in healthy donors. Primers for the PCR totalled 60 Vbeta and 13 Jbeta. The protocol was immunoSEQ multiplex PCR, while the TCRdb copy is restricted to in-frame clones and leaves out a portion. The sample yields 150,000 to 160,000 clones, 80% seen once. The sample was PBMCs. The receptors here all came from a man in his thirties or forties in good health and CMV-seropositive.

The rearrangement links TRBV29-1 to TRBJ2-5; 10 nucleotides agree with TRBD2. Trimming removed 4 bases from V and 5 bases from J; junction bases left unmatched: 7. The CDR3 length is 14 residues. CDR1 is SQVTM and CDR2 is ANQGSEA in the germline V gene. The CDR3 protein is CSVVPSGSIETQYF. The CDR3 DNA is TGCAGCGTTGTCCCTAGCGGGAGCATCGAGACCCAGTACTTC.

The rearrangement links TRBV27 to TRBJ1-2; 9 bases fit TRBD1. Trimming removed 5 bases from V and 8 bases from J; junction bases left unmatched: 6. The V gene's germline CDR1 is MNHEY and CDR2 SMNVEV (reference sequence). The CDR3 extends over 13 amino acids. CDR3 sequence (DNA): TGTGCCAGCAGTCCACAGGGGGCGCCGGGCTACACCTTC. Encoded protein: CASSPQGAPGYTF.

The chain couples TRBV6-1 to TRBJ2-7; 9 bases line up with TRBD1. The CDR3 runs to 12 residues. Germline assignment: CDR1 MNHNS and CDR2 SASEGT. The V and J ends lost 11 bases and 0 bases, in that order; junction bases with no gene match: 2. In nucleotides, the CDR3 is TGTGCCGGACAGGGGCCCTCCTACGAGCAGTACTTC. Amino acid sequence: CAGQGPSYEQYF.

The V and J genes are TRBV6-6 and TRBJ1-2, with 8 positions matching TRBD1. The ends lost 8 bases at V and 2 bases at J; junction bases unmatched: 10. The CDR3 runs 15 residues. CDR1 and CDR2 from the germline V gene are MNHNY and SVGAGI (reference sequence). Here the CDR3 DNA reads TGTGCCAGCGTTCCGGGACAGGAAAGAAACTATGGCTACACCTTC. Translating gives CASVPGQERNYGYTF.

This chain uses TRBV6-5 with TRBJ1-5; D unclear. The CDR3 consists of 14 residues. Germline CDR1 MNHEY, CDR2 SVGAGI. V shed 2 bases and J shed 4 bases, with 9 bases lying between them. DNA of the CDR3: TGTGCCAGCAGTTACGGGCCCTTGAATCAGCCCCAGCATTTT. Translation gives CASSYGPLNQPQHF.

This clone was counted between two and nine times. This rearrangement joins TRBV5-6 to TRBJ1-1; D unresolved. V lost 0 bases and J 4 bases, leaving 16 bases between the germline ends. CDR1 and CDR2 (germline): SGHDT, YYEEEE. CDR3 size: 16 residues. The CDR3 loop reads CASSLGGGPFATEAFF. The CDR3 DNA is TGTGCCAGCAGCTTGGGCGGAGGGCCTTTTGCCACTGAAGCTTTCTTT.